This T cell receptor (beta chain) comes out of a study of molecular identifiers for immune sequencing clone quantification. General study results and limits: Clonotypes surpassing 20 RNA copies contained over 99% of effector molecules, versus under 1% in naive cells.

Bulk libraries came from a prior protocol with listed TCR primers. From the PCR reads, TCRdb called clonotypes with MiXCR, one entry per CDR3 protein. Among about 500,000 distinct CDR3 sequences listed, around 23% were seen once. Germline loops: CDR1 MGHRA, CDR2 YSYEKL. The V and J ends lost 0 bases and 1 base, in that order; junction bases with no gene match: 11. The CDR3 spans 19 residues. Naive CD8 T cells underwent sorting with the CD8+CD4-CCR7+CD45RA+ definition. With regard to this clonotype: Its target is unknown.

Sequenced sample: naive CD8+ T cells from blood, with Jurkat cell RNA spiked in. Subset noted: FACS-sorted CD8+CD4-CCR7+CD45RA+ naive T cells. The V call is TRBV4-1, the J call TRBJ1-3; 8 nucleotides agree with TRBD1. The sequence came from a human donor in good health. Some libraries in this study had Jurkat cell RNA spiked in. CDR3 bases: TGCGCCAGCAGCCAAGAGGAAGGGGCGACAGGGGATTCTGGAAACACCATATATTTT. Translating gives CASSQEEGATGDSGNTIYF.